Below, one TCR beta chain is given with its context. The antigen remains undetermined. Donors showed nominal health when sampled, although they likely had unrecorded immune exposures. PCR amplification relied on 60 Vbeta primers (plus 13 Jbeta primers). Here immunoSEQ multiplex PCR was the method, and the copy in TCRdb shows in-frame clones only, minus some. The sample yields about 85,000 clones, approximately 65% seen once. This specimen belongs to a study of cytomegalovirus exposure and HLA in healthy donors. The study's findings and limits: Rarity marked most TCR sequences, yet some public TCRs occurred in many donors. Differences between HLA loci emerged in a later analysis of TCR association rates, with DRB1 most and HLA-C fewest.

The CDR3 runs 14 residues. V lost 2 bases, J lost 7 bases, and 7 bases stayed unmatched. Germline V gene lookup returns CDR1 SGHNT and CDR2 YYREEE (reference sequence). The genes are TRBV5-4 and TRBJ1-1; 8 bases are shared with TRBD1. The sequence was collected from a man younger than 45 in good health and CMV-seronegative. Material for sequencing was PBMCs. The CDR3 nucleotides read TGTGCCAGCAGCTTTAACAGGGGGTCTTTTGAAGCTTTCTTT. Its translation: CASSFNRGSFEAFF.